One and the same sample provided the 30 T cell receptor beta chains below, sequenced in a study of radiotherapy plus CTLA-4 blockade in lung cancer. TCRdb keeps only in-frame clones here, not all; method: immunoSEQ multiplex PCR. Of 95,000 to 150,000 clones detected, over 80% appear once; the ten largest clones hold approximately 6.6%. Source: peripheral blood, taken from a patient treated with radiotherapy plus ipilimumab. The receptors were sampled from a human donor with non-small cell lung cancer that progressed on radiotherapy plus ipilimumab.

CDR3 protein: CASSRSGTGPSNEQFF. In nucleotides, the CDR3 is TGCGCCAGCAGCCGTTCCGGGACAGGTCCCTCCAATGAGCAGTTCTTC. The V gene is TRBV5-1, the J gene TRBJ2-1, with TRBD1 identical over 8 bases. V shed 4 bases, J shed 6 bases, and the junction held 12 bases outside the gene matches. The V gene's germline CDR1 is SGHRS and CDR2 YFSETQ. CDR3 length: 16 residues.

The chain links TRBV5-1 to TRBJ2-2; 13 bases fit TRBD2. The V gene end was trimmed by 2 bases and the J gene end by 8 bases; junction bases not matched to a gene: 6. Germline CDR1 reads SGHRS; CDR2 reads YFSETQ. This CDR3 comprises 16 residues. CDR3 residues: CASSFGLAGAGGELFF. The CDR3 nucleotides read TGCGCCAGCAGCTTCGGACTAGCGGGAGCAGGTGGGGAGCTGTTTTTT.

This chain joins TRBV11-2 and TRBJ2-7, with 7 bases fitting TRBD2. The CDR3 contains 14 residues. The J segment lost 6 bases and the V segment lost 2 bases, leaving 7 bases of the junction unmatched. Germline lookup yields CDR1 SGHAT and CDR2 FQNNGV. The CDR3 sequence is CASSLSQRDFEQYF. In DNA form, the CDR3 reads TGTGCCAGCAGCTTAAGTCAGCGGGACTTCGAGCAGTACTTC.

This clone was found a few times. This chain joins TRBV5-1 and TRBJ2-1; 10 bases are a match to TRBD2. Losses at the gene ends were 3 bases for V and 9 bases for J; bases not matched to a gene: 9. Germline V CDR1 and CDR2: SGHRS, YFSETQ. The CDR3 loop spans 15 amino acids. The chain's CDR3 is CASSSNSGGTGEQFF. The DNA for the CDR3 is TGCGCCAGCAGCTCTAATAGCGGGGGGACAGGTGAGCAGTTCTTC.

The rearrangement uses TRBV10-3 and TRBJ2-5; D is perhaps TRBD2 (6 bases). V was cut by 6 bases and J by 3 bases, with 11 bases left in between. In germline, CDR1 is ENHRY, CDR2 SYGVKD. This CDR3 is 13 amino acids long. CDR3 in DNA: TGTGCCATCAGCTCAACGGGGGAAGAGACCCAGTACTTC. It yields the protein CAISSTGEETQYF.

The chain recombines TRBV5-1 with TRBJ2-4; 9 bases map to TRBD2. V lost 3 bases and J lost 3; bases outside the gene matches: 7. The CDR3 contains 16 residues. Looked up from germline, CDR1 is SGHRS and CDR2 is YFSETQ. The CDR3 DNA follows: TGCGCCAGCAGCTGGGTAGCGGGAGTGAGCAAAAACATTCAGTACTTC. Protein product: CASSWVAGVSKNIQYF.

This clone came up a few times. The chain combines TRBV19 with TRBJ2-1; TRBD2 matches 13 bases. Germline V gives CDR1 LNHDA, CDR2 SQIVND (reference sequence). The CDR3 totals 17 residues. J was trimmed by 9 bases and V by 3 bases; bases with no gene match: 11. The CDR3 sequence: CASSIRTGLAGVVEQFF. For the CDR3, the DNA is TGTGCCAGTAGTATTCGTACAGGACTAGCGGGAGTGGTTGAGCAGTTCTTC.

V and J are TRBV19 and TRBJ2-3, with D possibly being TRBD1 (6 bases). The CDR3 extends over 13 amino acids. V was pared by 10 bases and J by 1 base, with 12 bases between. Germline CDR1 LNHDA, CDR2 SQIVND (reference sequence). The CDR3: CATGTSRTDTQYF. The CDR3 nucleotides read TGTGCCACCGGGACATCTCGCACAGATACGCAGTATTTT.

The J gene is TRBJ2-3, the V gene TRBV5-6; 11 bases are a match to TRBD1. Trimming took 2 bases from V and 8 from J; bases not matched to a gene: 7. Germline V gene sequence: CDR1 SGHDT, CDR2 YYEEEE. The CDR3 runs to 15 residues. The CDR3 DNA reads as TGTGCCAGCAGCTTTGGGACAGGGGGTTCGGGTACGCAGTATTTT. Protein: CASSFGTGGSGTQYF.

This clone was counted a single time. The chain recombines TRBV2 with TRBJ2-7; D is unclear. The CDR3 is made up of 11 amino acids. Per germline, CDR1 SNHLY and CDR2 FYNNEI. The V and J ends lost 3 bases and 3 bases respectively, with 3 bases between them. The CDR3, as DNA: TGTGCCAGCAGTGATGTCTACGAGCAGTACTTC. Its translation: CASSDVYEQYF.

This clone was seen just once. In nucleotides, the CDR3 is TGCGCCAGCAGCTCCGGTCAAACGGCCGGGGAGCTGTTTTTT. Its protein is CASSSGQTAGELFF. The rearrangement links TRBV5-1 to TRBJ2-2; D unclear. Germline V gene lookup returns CDR1 SGHRS and CDR2 YFSETQ. The V and J ends lost 3 bases and 6 bases respectively, with 12 bases between them. The CDR3 has 14 amino acids.

V is TRBV6-1 and J is TRBJ1-5; tentatively, D is TRBD1 (5 bases). The CDR3 is made up of 13 amino acids. Trimming shortened V by 7 bases and J by 7 bases, and 14 bases separated the two germline ends. CDR1 and CDR2 from the germline V gene are MNHNS and SASEGT. The CDR3 spells CASTMDTPQPQHF. The CDR3 coding sequence is TGTGCCAGCACTATGGACACCCCCCAGCCCCAGCATTTT.

The rearrangement links TRBV9 to TRBJ1-3; possible D gene TRBD1, 5 bases. V shed 4 bases and J shed 1 base, with 21 bases lying between them. The CDR3 runs to 18 residues. The V gene's germline CDR1 is SGDLS and CDR2 YYNGEE. The CDR3 loop is CASSPRGTLVYSGNTIYF. In nucleotides, the CDR3 is TGTGCCAGCAGCCCTCGGGGGACCCTCGTTTATTCTGGAAACACCATATATTTT.

The chain links TRBV6-1 to TRBJ1-2, with D perhaps TRBD1 (6 bases). The V gene's germline CDR1 is MNHNS and CDR2 SASEGT. CDR3 length: 14 amino acids. V lost 0 bases and J lost 7, with 12 bases in between. As DNA, the CDR3 is TGTGCCAGCAGTGAAGCGCGGGGGGGCCGTGGCTACACCTTC. The encoded protein is CASSEARGGRGYTF.

The chain employs TRBV10-2 and TRBJ2-1; D is ambiguous. Germline loops: CDR1 WSHSY, CDR2 SAAADI. The CDR3 is 12 amino acids. V lost 2 bases to trimming and J lost 6 bases, with 5 bases between them. The CDR3 DNA follows: TGCGCCAGCAGTGAGGGGGTCAATGAGCAGTTCTTC. It translates to CASSEGVNEQFF.

This chain uses TRBV29-1 with TRBJ2-3; D is unclear. Germline V gene sequence: CDR1 SQVTM, CDR2 ANQGSEA. Trimming took off 5 bases at V and 8 bases at J, with 17 bases between the two ends. The CDR3 sequence is 13 residues long. The DNA for the CDR3 is TGCAGCGTTCCAATAGTTTCGTTGGGTACGCAGTATTTT. Its translation is CSVPIVSLGTQYF.

The chain carries TRBV6-1 and TRBJ2-4; TRBD1 aligns across 9 bases. The CDR3 is 18 amino acids. Looked up from germline, CDR1 is MNHNS and CDR2 is SASEGT. The trim removed 7 bases at V and 1 base at J, leaving 14 bases unmatched. The CDR3 protein is CASTDRDRVIGAKNIQYF. The CDR3 DNA reads as TGTGCCAGCACTGACCGGGACAGGGTTATTGGGGCCAAAAACATTCAGTACTTC.

The CDR3: CASSPRSYEQYF. CDR3 nucleotides: TGTGCCAGCAGCCCCAGAAGCTACGAGCAGTACTTC. V gene TRBV27 combines with J gene TRBJ2-7; D gene ambiguous. The CDR3 sequence is 12 residues long. CDR1 MNHEY and CDR2 SMNVEV come from the germline V gene (reference sequence). V lost 6 bases and J lost 3, with 9 bases in between.

The J gene is TRBJ2-5, the V gene TRBV18, with TRBD1 as a possible D gene (6 bases). V was pared by 5 bases and J by 3 bases, with 10 bases between. The CDR3 extends over 13 amino acids. Germline V gene data show CDR1 as KGHSH and CDR2 as LQKENI. CDR3 protein: CASSRGLEETQYF. Written as DNA, the CDR3 is TGTGCCAGCTCAAGGGGGTTAGAAGAGACCCAGTACTTC.

V usage is TRBV6-1 and J usage is TRBJ2-7; D gene unclear. The V end was cut by 0 bases, the J end by 6 bases, with 6 bases between. Germline V lookup: CDR1 MNHNS, CDR2 SASEGT. The CDR3 totals 12 residues. The CDR3: CASSEAGFEQYF. CDR3 DNA sequence: TGTGCCAGCAGTGAAGCGGGGTTCGAGCAGTACTTC.

V is TRBV29-1 and J is TRBJ1-2, with D perhaps matching TRBD1 (5 bases). This CDR3 is built from 12 residues. Germline CDR1 is SQVTM and CDR2 is ANQGSEA. The V and J ends lost 7 bases and 4 bases respectively, with 13 bases between them. In nucleotides, the CDR3 is TGCAGCGCCCGACGGGACCCCTATGGCTACACCTTC. The encoded protein is CSARRDPYGYTF.

This clone occurred a few times. The V call is TRBV27, the J call TRBJ2-1; D not resolved. Germline CDR1 is MNHEY and CDR2 is SMNVEV (reference sequence). V was pared by 3 bases and J by 2 bases, with 5 bases between. The CDR3 length is 13 residues. CDR3 protein: CASSFFAYNEQFF. Here the CDR3 DNA reads TGTGCCAGCAGTTTTTTCGCCTACAATGAGCAGTTCTTC.

The genes are TRBV9 and TRBJ2-7; D is possibly TRBD2 (6 bases). Trimming cost V 0 bases and J 0 bases, with 13 bases left between them. This CDR3 comprises 16 residues. CDR1 is SGDLS, CDR2 YYNGEE, per germline. Written as DNA, the CDR3 is TGTGCCAGCAGCGTAGGGTTTCTAGCGAGCTCCTACGAGCAGTACTTC. Translation: CASSVGFLASSYEQYF.

This clone was recorded once. The chain couples TRBV9 to TRBJ2-3; 7 positions match TRBD2. This CDR3 region has 17 residues. V gave up 0 bases and J gave up 5 bases; unmatched junction bases: 12. Germline lookup yields CDR1 SGDLS and CDR2 YYNGEE. CDR3 amino acids: CASSVDLGLGLLDTQYF. The CDR3 bases are TGTGCCAGCAGCGTAGATTTAGGACTAGGCCTTCTAGATACGCAGTATTTT.

This chain links TRBV13 with TRBJ2-7; 10 nucleotides match TRBD2. The V segment lost 4 bases and the J segment 3 bases; nucleotides outside the gene matches: 15. Germline CDR1 reads PRHDT; CDR2 reads FYEKMQ (reference sequence). The CDR3 totals 18 residues. The CDR3 nucleotides are TGTGCCAGCAGCTATAGGGGAGGGGCAGCGGGAGGGAACTACGAGCAGTACTTC. Amino acids: CASSYRGGAAGGNYEQYF.

The chain recombines TRBV2 with TRBJ2-3; 9 nucleotides align to TRBD2. CDR1 is SNHLY, CDR2 FYNNEI, per germline. The CDR3 runs to 14 residues. V lost 7 bases and J lost 4; bases outside the gene matches: 6. The CDR3 DNA follows: TGTGCCAGCAAAGCGGGAGGTGTGTCAGATACGCAGTATTTT. It specifies CASKAGGVSDTQYF. The full variable domain, completed using reference TRBV2 and TRBJ2-3, is EPEVTQTPSHQVTQMGQEVILRCVPISNHLYFYWYRQILGQKVEFLVSFYNNEISEKSEIFDDQFSVERPDGSNFTLKIRSTKLEDSAMYFCASKAGGVSDTQYFGPGTRLTVL.

The V gene is TRBV5-1, the J gene TRBJ1-2, with TRBD1 matching over 7 bases. Germline CDR1 and CDR2: SGHRS and YFSETQ. The CDR3 length is 15 residues. Trimming removed 2 bases from V and 4 bases from J; junction bases left unmatched: 8. This chain's CDR3 is CASSFGTGVVYGYTF. CDR3 bases: TGCGCCAGCAGCTTCGGAACAGGGGTTGTCTATGGCTACACCTTC.

The chain joins TRBV5-5 to TRBJ1-5; 7 nucleotides align to TRBD1. CDR1 is SGHKS, CDR2 YYEKEE, per germline (reference sequence). CDR3 length equals 17 residues. J lost 1 base, V lost 4 bases, and 11 bases had no gene match. The CDR3 sequence: CASSKGWAGGSNQPQHF. The CDR3 bases are TGTGCCAGCAGCAAAGGGTGGGCAGGGGGGAGCAATCAGCCCCAGCATTTT. The whole variable domain, remainder taken from reference TRBV5-5 and TRBJ1-5, is DAGVTQSPTHLIKTRGQQVTLRCSPISGHKSVSWYQQVLGQGPQFIFQYYEKEERGRGNFPDRFSARQFPNYSSELNVNALLLGDSALYLCASSKGWAGGSNQPQHFGDGTRLSIL.

V and J are TRBV20-1 and TRBJ2-3; tentatively, D is TRBD2 (5 bases). CDR3 length: 11 residues. The V end was cut by 7 bases, the J end by 4 bases, with 9 bases between. Germline CDR1 reads DFQATT; CDR2 reads SNEGSKA (reference sequence). The DNA for the CDR3 is TGCAGTGGAAAAGCGGCAGATACGCAGTATTTT. Protein product: CSGKAADTQYF.

CDR3 nucleotides: TGTGCCAGCAGGACAGGCACCTATGGCTACACCTTC. Translated, it gives CASRTGTYGYTF. The chain carries TRBV6-1 and TRBJ1-2; weak D call: TRBD1 (6 bases). CDR1 is MNHNS, CDR2 SASEGT, per germline. V lost 6 bases and J lost 4, with 9 bases in between. The CDR3 has 12 amino acids.